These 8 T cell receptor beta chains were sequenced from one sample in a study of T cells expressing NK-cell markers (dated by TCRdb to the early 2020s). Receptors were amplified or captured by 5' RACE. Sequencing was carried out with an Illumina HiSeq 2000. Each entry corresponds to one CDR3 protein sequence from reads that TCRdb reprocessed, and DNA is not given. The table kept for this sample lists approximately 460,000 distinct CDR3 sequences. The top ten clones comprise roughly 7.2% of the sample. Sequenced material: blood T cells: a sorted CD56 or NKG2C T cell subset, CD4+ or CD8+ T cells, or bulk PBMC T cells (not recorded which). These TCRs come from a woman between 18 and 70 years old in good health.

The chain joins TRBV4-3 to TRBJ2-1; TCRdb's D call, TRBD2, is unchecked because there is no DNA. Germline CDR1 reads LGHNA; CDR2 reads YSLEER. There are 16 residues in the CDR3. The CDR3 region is CASSQVAGSSYNEQFF.

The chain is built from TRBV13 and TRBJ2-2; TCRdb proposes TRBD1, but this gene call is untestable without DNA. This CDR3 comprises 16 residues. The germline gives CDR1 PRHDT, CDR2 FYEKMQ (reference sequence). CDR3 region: CASSRIFQGPSGELFF.

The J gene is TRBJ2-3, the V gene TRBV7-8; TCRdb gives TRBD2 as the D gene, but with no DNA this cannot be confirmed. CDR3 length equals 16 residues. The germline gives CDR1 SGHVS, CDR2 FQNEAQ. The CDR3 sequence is CASSHLPTSGIDTQYF.

CDR3 loop: CASSFHRTLTQNNSPLHF. The chain joins TRBV7-6 to TRBJ1-6. This CDR3 comprises 18 residues. Germline V CDR1 and CDR2: SGHVS, FNYEAQ.

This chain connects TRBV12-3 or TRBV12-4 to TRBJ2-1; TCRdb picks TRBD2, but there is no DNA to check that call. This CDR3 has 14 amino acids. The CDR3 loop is CASNPSGSYNEQFF.

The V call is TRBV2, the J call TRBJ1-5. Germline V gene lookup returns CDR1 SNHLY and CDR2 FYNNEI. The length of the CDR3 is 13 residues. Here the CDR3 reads CASTSFGEQPQHF.

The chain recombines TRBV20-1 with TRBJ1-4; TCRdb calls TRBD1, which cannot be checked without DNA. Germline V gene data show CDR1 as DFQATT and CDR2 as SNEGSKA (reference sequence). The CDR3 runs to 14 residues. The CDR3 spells CSALPGATNEKLFF.

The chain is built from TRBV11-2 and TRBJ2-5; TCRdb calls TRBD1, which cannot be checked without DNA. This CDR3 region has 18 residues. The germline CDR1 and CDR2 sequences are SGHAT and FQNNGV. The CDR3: CASSKGTEFGGPRETQYF.